Presented here are 19 T cell receptor beta chains from one specimen sequenced in a study of PD-L1 blockade in urothelial cancer. Sequencing used immunoSEQ multiplex PCR; TCRdb keeps in-frame clones, though not all of them. The sample lists about 44,000 clones; roughly four fifths were seen once. This sample comprised PBMCs, obtained around atezolizumab (anti-PD-L1) treatment. These receptors were collected from a man between 65 and 85 years old with urothelial cancer.

The V gene is TRBV11-2, the J gene TRBJ2-7; 14 positions match TRBD2. Germline V gene data show CDR1 as SGHAT and CDR2 as FQNNGV. There are 15 residues in the CDR3. Trimming cost V 5 bases and J 6 bases; bases outside gene matches: 6. CDR3 DNA: TGTGCCAGCAGCCCCCCGGGACTAGCGGGGGCCGAGCAGTACTTC. It encodes CASSPPGLAGAEQYF.

The chain combines TRBV5-1 with TRBJ1-1, with D possibly matching TRBD1 (5 bases). Trimming left V 2 bases short and J 1 base short, with 9 bases between. Germline CDR1 is SGHRS and CDR2 is YFSETQ. CDR3 size: 14 residues. The CDR3 bases are TGCGCCAGCAGCTTACATACAGGGAACACTGAAGCTTTCTTT. Translation: CASSLHTGNTEAFF.

The V and J genes are TRBV30 and TRBJ2-5; D is uncertain. The V end lost 0 bases, the J end lost 4 bases, and 9 bases lay between the germline ends. This CDR3 region has 13 residues. CDR1 is GTSNPN, CDR2 SVGIG, per germline (reference sequence). CDR3 loop: CAWSVRPGETQYF. CDR3 DNA: TGTGCCTGGAGTGTACGTCCGGGAGAGACCCAGTACTTC.

This CDR3 reads CASSLRTDYGYTF. The CDR3 DNA is TGTGCCAGCAGTTTAAGGACAGATTATGGCTACACCTTC. This chain connects TRBV28 to TRBJ1-2, with a weak D call TRBD1 (6 bases). V dropped 2 bases and J dropped 5 bases, with 9 bases sitting between them. This CDR3 is built from 13 residues. CDR1 is MDHEN, CDR2 SYDVKM, per germline.

The V and J genes are TRBV6-5 and TRBJ1-1; 8 bases map to TRBD1. CDR3 length: 14 amino acids. The trim removed 8 bases at V and 6 bases at J, leaving 11 bases unmatched. The germline V gene has CDR1 MNHEY and CDR2 SVGAGI. CDR3 DNA: TGTGCCAGCTCCCAGGACAGGGCGCGCGCTGAAGCTTTCTTT. Translation: CASSQDRARAEAFF.

The chain employs TRBV30 and TRBJ2-2; D is possibly TRBD2 (6 bases). Trimming removed 3 bases from V and 4 bases from J, with 12 bases in between. There are 14 residues in the CDR3. Germline V CDR1 and CDR2: GTSNPN, SVGIG (reference sequence). The CDR3: CAWSRAGGTGELFF. In nucleotides, the CDR3 is TGTGCCTGGAGCCGAGCCGGGGGCACCGGGGAGCTGTTTTTT. The complete variable domain, with remaining parts taken from reference TRBV30 and TRBJ2-2, reads SQTIHQWPATLVQPVGSPLSLECTVEGTSNPNLYWYRQAAGRGLQLLFYSVGIGQISSEVPQNLSASRPQDRQFILSSKKLLLSDSGFYLCAWSRAGGTGELFFGEGSRLTVL.

This clone occurred once. V and J are TRBV28 and TRBJ1-1, with D possibly TRBD1 on 6 matching bases. The germline V and J ends were trimmed by 11 bases and 3 bases, with 13 bases remaining between them. Germline CDR1 is MDHEN and CDR2 is SYDVKM. This CDR3 contains 12 residues. The CDR3 here is CAASGHHTEAFF. In nucleotides, the CDR3 is TGTGCCGCCTCGGGACACCACACTGAAGCTTTCTTT.

The rearrangement links TRBV7-2 to TRBJ2-7; possible D gene TRBD2, 7 bases. This CDR3 spans 17 amino acids. Germline V gives CDR1 SGHTA, CDR2 FQGNSA. V was pared by 8 bases and J by 1 base, with 24 bases between. The CDR3 region is CASSRGGGPSNSYEQYF. CDR3 nucleotides: TGTGCCAGCTCACGAGGGGGAGGGCCCTCGAATTCCTACGAGCAGTACTTC. Drawing the rest from reference TRBV7-2 and TRBJ2-7, the complete variable domain is GAGVSQSPSNKVTEKGKDVELRCDPISGHTALYWYRQSLGQGLEFLIYFQGNSAPDKSGLPSDRFSAERTGGSVSTLTIQRTQQEDSAVYLCASSRGGGPSNSYEQYFGPGTRLTVT.

The chain uses TRBV30 and TRBJ1-2, with 8 bases matching TRBD1. The V gene's germline CDR1 is GTSNPN and CDR2 SVGIG (reference sequence). CDR3 size: 12 residues. The V segment lost 5 bases and the J segment 6 bases; nucleotides outside the gene matches: 5. The CDR3 spells CAWGQGSHGYTF. As DNA, the CDR3 is TGTGCCTGGGGACAGGGTTCGCATGGCTACACCTTC.

The chain employs TRBV7-6 and TRBJ1-5, with D hard to call. Germline values: CDR1 SGHVS, CDR2 FNYEAQ. V was trimmed by 4 bases and J by 10 bases, leaving 11 bases between them. There are 12 residues in the CDR3. The CDR3 DNA follows: TGTGCCAGCAGCTCGTTTGGCGGTCCCCAGCATTTT. It yields the protein CASSSFGGPQHF.

The CDR3: CASSSQMGGTEAFF. The DNA for the CDR3 is TGTGCCAGCAGCTCCCAGATGGGGGGAACTGAAGCTTTCTTT. The J gene is TRBJ1-1, the V gene TRBV7-3; D perhaps matches TRBD1 (5 bases). V was trimmed by 4 bases and J by 5 bases, leaving 14 bases between them. Per germline, CDR1 SGHTA and CDR2 FQGTGA. This CDR3 comprises 14 residues. The variable domain in full, completed from reference TRBV7-3 and TRBJ1-1, reads GAGVSQTPSNKVTEKGKYVELRCDPISGHTALYWYRQSLGQGPEFLIYFQGTGAADDSGLPNDRFFAVRPEGSVSTLKIQRTERGDSAVYLCASSSQMGGTEAFFGQGTRLTVV.

Only a few counts were recorded for this clone. The chain has TRBV5-6 and TRBJ2-2; tentative D call: TRBD1 (5 bases). This CDR3 is 16 amino acids long. CDR1 and CDR2 (germline): SGHDT, YYEEEE. With 0 bases removed from V and 0 bases from J, the gap between germline ends came to 9 bases. The CDR3 DNA follows: TGTGCCAGCAGCTTGGTGGCGACAGCGAACACCGGGGAGCTGTTTTTT. This translates into CASSLVATANTGELFF.

The chain links TRBV19 to TRBJ2-3, with no clear D. The V and J ends lost 4 bases and 6 bases respectively, with 8 bases between them. This CDR3 has 12 residues. Germline V gene lookup returns CDR1 LNHDA and CDR2 SQIVND (reference sequence). CDR3 residues: CASSTMLDTQYF. CDR3 in DNA: TGTGCCAGTAGTACTATGCTGGATACGCAGTATTTT.

This chain joins TRBV28 and TRBJ2-7, with 8 nucleotides matching TRBD1. V was pared by 10 bases and J by 3 bases, with 5 bases of the junction left unmatched. The length of the CDR3 is 12 residues. Looked up from germline, CDR1 is MDHEN and CDR2 is SYDVKM. The DNA of the CDR3 is TGTGCCACCCGGACAGGGCTCTACGAGCAGTACTTC. Translating gives CATRTGLYEQYF.

The chain recombines TRBV14 with TRBJ2-2; D unclear. The germline CDR1 and CDR2 sequences are SGHDN and FVKESK. V was cut by 1 base and J by 7 bases, with 10 bases left in between. The CDR3 is made up of 14 amino acids. CDR3 sequence reads: CASSQVAVGGELFF. CDR3 nucleotides: TGTGCCAGCAGCCAAGTGGCAGTTGGCGGGGAGCTGTTTTTT.

The V gene is TRBV5-4, the J gene TRBJ2-6, with 8 positions matching TRBD1. The CDR3 is 16 amino acids. The germline V gene encodes CDR1 SGHNT and CDR2 YYREEE (reference sequence). J gave up 4 bases and V 3 bases, and 6 bases lay outside the gene matches. CDR3 in DNA: TGTGCCAGCAGCTCCAACAGGGGGTACGGGGCCAACGTCCTGACTTTC. The encoded protein is CASSSNRGYGANVLTF.

DNA for the CDR3: TGTGCCAGCAACAAACAGGGCACAAACTATGGCTACACCTTC. It translates to CASNKQGTNYGYTF. V and J are TRBV9 and TRBJ1-2; D might be TRBD1 (6 bases). This CDR3 region has 14 residues. Trimming took 6 bases from V and 2 from J, leaving 14 bases between them. CDR1 is SGDLS and CDR2 is YYNGEE in the germline V gene.

J is TRBJ2-4 and V is TRBV27; the match to TRBD1 covers 9 bases. CDR1 is MNHEY and CDR2 is SMNVEV in the germline V gene (reference sequence). The V and J ends lost 5 bases and 1 base, in that order; junction bases with no gene match: 12. This CDR3 region has 18 residues. CDR3 sequence (DNA): TGTGCCAGCAGTGGGGGGCGGGCAGACAGGGGGGCCAAAAACATTCAGTACTTC. Translating it yields CASSGGRADRGAKNIQYF.

The J gene is TRBJ1-1, the V gene TRBV7-9; D is possibly TRBD1 (5 bases). Deletions cut 5 bases from V and 8 bases from J, with 18 bases between. Germline V gene data show CDR1 as SEHNR and CDR2 as FQNEAQ (reference sequence). The CDR3 extends over 14 amino acids. In nucleotides, the CDR3 is TGTGCCAGCAGCCCTCTGGCGACGGGGGGGGAAGCTTTCTTT. Its protein is CASSPLATGGEAFF.